Listed below are T cell receptor beta chains from one sample, sequenced in a study of blood T cell repertoires in COVID-19. Data came from immunoSEQ multiplex PCR; TCRdb stores just in-frame clones and leaves some out. Seen here are under 40,000 clones, less than 90% observed once, and the top ten hold 20% to 30%. The sequencing input was peripheral blood. All receptors derive from a woman of 80 years or more with active or convalescent COVID-19. The CDR3 runs from the conserved cysteine through the conserved F or W. A D gene is named only where the DNA matches it firmly. Size tells how often a clone was seen (once, few, many) or the class of an expanded clone, and some rows leave it out.

v_gene: TRBV12-3/TRBV12-4; j_gene: TRBJ2-2; abundance: NA; d_gene: NA; CDR3aa: CASRQTGELFF; CDR3nt: TGTGCCAGCAGACAAACCGGGGAGCTGTTTTTT
v_gene: TRBV5-1; j_gene: TRBJ1-2; abundance: NA; d_gene: NA; CDR3aa: CASSLALSGPGYTF; CDR3nt: TGCGCCAGCAGCTTGGCCTTGTCAGGGCCTGGCTACACCTTC
v_gene: TRBV19; j_gene: TRBJ1-3; abundance: NA; d_gene: NA; CDR3aa: CASSITGTGNTIYF; CDR3nt: TGTGCCAGTAGTATTACAGGAACTGGAAACACCATATATTTT
v_gene: TRBV2; j_gene: TRBJ2-7; abundance: NA; d_gene: NA; CDR3aa: CASSEAAGRSYEQYF; CDR3nt: TGTGCCAGCAGTGAAGCGGCAGGTCGTTCCTACGAGCAGTACTTC
v_gene: TRBV11-3; j_gene: TRBJ2-1; abundance: NA; d_gene: TRBD1; CDR3aa: CASSSGTGGADEQFF; CDR3nt: TGTGCCAGCAGTTCCGGGACAGGGGGGGCGGATGAGCAGTTCTTC
v_gene: TRBV20-1; j_gene: TRBJ2-3; abundance: NA; d_gene: NA; CDR3aa: CSARTLDTQYF; CDR3nt: TGCAGTGCTAGGACACTAGATACGCAGTATTTT
v_gene: TRBV4-2; j_gene: TRBJ1-2; abundance: NA; d_gene: TRBD1; CDR3aa: CASSPPGQAPDGYTF; CDR3nt: TGTGCCAGCAGCCCCCCCGGACAGGCGCCAGATGGCTACACCTTC
v_gene: TRBV29-1; j_gene: TRBJ1-2; abundance: NA; d_gene: TRBD1; CDR3aa: CSVPTGGAVWGYTF; CDR3nt: TGCAGCGTACCGACAGGGGGGGCGGTTTGGGGCTACACCTTC
v_gene: TRBV5-1; j_gene: TRBJ1-3; abundance: NA; d_gene: TRBD1; CDR3aa: CASSLQGQSSGNTIYF; CDR3nt: TGCGCCAGCAGCTTGCAGGGACAGAGCTCTGGAAACACCATATATTTT
v_gene: TRBV29-1; j_gene: TRBJ2-7; abundance: once; d_gene: NA; CDR3aa: CSVEVDRSYEQYF; CDR3nt: TGCAGCGTTGAGGTGGACAGATCCTACGAGCAGTACTTC
v_gene: TRBV7-2; j_gene: TRBJ1-2; abundance: once; d_gene: NA; CDR3aa: CASSLGGVETNYGYTF; CDR3nt: TGTGCCAGCAGCTTAGGCGGGGTAGAAACCAACTATGGCTACACCTTC
v_gene: TRBV7-2; j_gene: TRBJ2-5; abundance: NA; d_gene: TRBD2; CDR3aa: CASRAGGLQETQYF; CDR3nt: TGTGCCAGCAGGGCGGGGGGGCTACAAGAGACCCAGTACTTC
v_gene: TRBV5-6; j_gene: TRBJ2-5; abundance: once; d_gene: NA; CDR3aa: CASSSGRTDQETQYF; CDR3nt: TGTGCCAGCAGCTCCGGTCGGACAGACCAAGAGACCCAGTACTTC
v_gene: TRBV5-4; j_gene: TRBJ1-4; abundance: NA; d_gene: NA; CDR3aa: CASSLWAGEEKLFF; CDR3nt: TGTGCCAGCAGCCTCTGGGCAGGGGAAGAAAAACTGTTTTTT
v_gene: TRBV29-1; j_gene: TRBJ1-4; abundance: NA; d_gene: TRBD1; CDR3aa: CSASQGATNKKLFF; CDR3nt: TGCAGCGCATCTCAGGGGGCAACTAATAAAAAACTGTTTTTT
v_gene: TRBV6-4; j_gene: TRBJ2-7; abundance: NA; d_gene: TRBD2; CDR3aa: CASSDSSNAGGLAYEQYF; CDR3nt: TGTGCCAGCAGTGACTCGAGCAACGCGGGGGGTCTGGCCTACGAGCAGTACTTC
v_gene: TRBV6-1; j_gene: TRBJ1-5; abundance: NA; d_gene: TRBD1; CDR3aa: CASSAARGDSNQPQHF; CDR3nt: TGTGCCAGCAGTGCCGCCAGGGGGGATAGCAATCAGCCCCAGCATTTT
v_gene: TRBV19; j_gene: TRBJ1-1; abundance: NA; d_gene: NA; CDR3aa: CASSIGHLNTEAFF; CDR3nt: TGTGCCAGTAGTATAGGACACTTGAACACTGAAGCTTTCTTT
v_gene: TRBV4-2; j_gene: TRBJ2-5; abundance: NA; d_gene: NA; CDR3aa: CASSQLGVGAAETQYF; CDR3nt: TGTGCCAGCAGCCAGCTCGGGGTCGGAGCAGCGGAGACCCAGTACTTC
v_gene: TRBV5-8; j_gene: TRBJ2-7; abundance: once; d_gene: TRBD2; CDR3aa: CASSRVGGAREQYF; CDR3nt: TGTGCCAGCAGCCGCGTCGGGGGGGCGAGAGAGCAGTACTTC
v_gene: TRBV2; j_gene: TRBJ1-1; abundance: NA; d_gene: NA; CDR3aa: CATELQFTEAFF; CDR3nt: TGTGCCACCGAATTACAGTTCACTGAAGCTTTCTTT
v_gene: TRBV7-9; j_gene: TRBJ2-7; abundance: NA; d_gene: NA; CDR3aa: CASSLAGLTYEQYF; CDR3nt: TGTGCCAGCAGCTTAGCTGGATTGACTTACGAGCAGTACTTC
v_gene: TRBV28; j_gene: TRBJ2-1; abundance: NA; d_gene: TRBD1; CDR3aa: CASSFPLLWGQGPNEQFF; CDR3nt: TGTGCCAGCAGTTTCCCTCTACTGTGGGGACAGGGTCCTAATGAGCAGTTCTTC
v_gene: TRBV4-1; j_gene: TRBJ2-2; abundance: NA; d_gene: NA; CDR3aa: CASSLTSGHNTGELFF; CDR3nt: TGCGCCAGCAGCCTGACCTCGGGACATAACACCGGGGAGCTGTTTTTT
v_gene: TRBV7-9; j_gene: TRBJ1-6; abundance: medium-sized; d_gene: NA; CDR3aa: CASSFGHQNSPLHF; CDR3nt: TGTGCCAGCAGCTTTGGACACCAAAATTCACCCCTCCACTTT
v_gene: TRBV11-2; j_gene: TRBJ2-7; abundance: once; d_gene: NA; CDR3aa: CASSLWGQVYEQYF; CDR3nt: TGTGCCAGCAGCTTATGGGGACAAGTCTACGAGCAGTACTTC
v_gene: TRBV9; j_gene: TRBJ1-1; abundance: NA; d_gene: NA; CDR3aa: CASSPRPRGNTEAFF; CDR3nt: TGTGCCAGCAGCCCAAGACCCCGGGGGAACACTGAAGCTTTCTTT
v_gene: TRBV7-2; j_gene: TRBJ1-2; abundance: NA; d_gene: NA; CDR3aa: CASSLGRVSGYTF; CDR3nt: TGTGCCAGCAGCTTAGGGAGGGTGTCTGGCTACACCTTC
v_gene: TRBV5-6; j_gene: TRBJ1-1; abundance: NA; d_gene: TRBD1; CDR3aa: CASSLSSGTGRRSTEAFF; CDR3nt: TGTGCCAGCAGCTTGTCGTCCGGGACAGGGAGGCGGAGCACTGAAGCTTTCTTT
v_gene: TRBV19; j_gene: TRBJ1-5; abundance: NA; d_gene: TRBD1; CDR3aa: CASNPGGGGPQHF; CDR3nt: TGTGCCAGTAATCCAGGGGGAGGAGGGCCCCAGCATTTT
v_gene: TRBV3-1/TRBV3-2; j_gene: TRBJ1-2; abundance: NA; d_gene: TRBD1; CDR3aa: CASSHNFDRGHGYTF; CDR3nt: TGTGCCAGCAGCCACAACTTTGACAGGGGTCATGGCTACACCTTC
v_gene: TRBV10-3; j_gene: TRBJ1-2; abundance: NA; d_gene: NA; CDR3aa: CAIGGVLGYTF; CDR3nt: TGTGCCATCGGCGGAGTACTTGGCTACACCTTC
v_gene: TRBV2; j_gene: TRBJ1-5; abundance: NA; d_gene: TRBD1; CDR3aa: CASNTGGGNQPQHF; CDR3nt: TGTGCCAGCAATACAGGGGGCGGCAATCAGCCCCAGCATTTT
v_gene: TRBV14; j_gene: TRBJ1-2; abundance: NA; d_gene: NA; CDR3aa: CASSSDSPDNYGYTF; CDR3nt: TGTGCCAGCAGCAGTGACAGTCCCGACAACTATGGCTACACCTTC
v_gene: TRBV29-1; j_gene: TRBJ2-3; abundance: NA; d_gene: TRBD1; CDR3aa: CSGGQFSDTQYF; CDR3nt: TGCAGCGGGGGACAGTTTTCAGATACGCAGTATTTT
v_gene: TRBV6-6; j_gene: TRBJ1-1; abundance: once; d_gene: NA; CDR3aa: CASRDTITEAFF; CDR3nt: TGTGCCAGCAGGGACACTATCACTGAAGCTTTCTTT
v_gene: TRBV6-5; j_gene: TRBJ1-2; abundance: NA; d_gene: NA; CDR3aa: CASRTTGINYGYTF; CDR3nt: TGTGCCAGCAGAACTACAGGGATTAACTATGGCTACACCTTC
v_gene: TRBV14; j_gene: TRBJ1-1; abundance: NA; d_gene: NA; CDR3aa: CASSQDLYGEAFF; CDR3nt: TGTGCCAGCAGCCAAGACCTTTACGGTGAAGCTTTCTTT